The 26 T cell receptor beta chains below come from one sample, sequenced in a study of cytomegalovirus exposure and HLA in healthy donors. PCR employed 60 Vbeta and 13 Jbeta primers. Here immunoSEQ multiplex PCR was the method, and the copy in TCRdb shows in-frame clones only, minus some. The sample lists under 200,000 clones, over 60% seen once, with 0.75% to 0.8% in the top ten. Sequencing was carried out using PBMCs. All receptors derive from a female donor in good health and CMV-seronegative.

CDR3 protein: CASSQARRVISGTEAFF. Here the CDR3 DNA reads TGCGCCAGCAGCCAAGCTCGCAGGGTCATCTCGGGCACTGAAGCTTTCTTT. The chain recombines TRBV4-1 with TRBJ1-1, with D possibly being TRBD1 (5 bases). CDR3 size: 17 residues. Germline values: CDR1 MGHRA, CDR2 YSYEKL. Deletions cut 1 base from V and 4 bases from J, with 19 bases between.

This chain connects TRBV27 to TRBJ2-1, with 11 bases that match TRBD2. Germline assignment: CDR1 MNHEY and CDR2 SMNVEV (reference sequence). The CDR3 is made up of 15 amino acids. V was clipped by 2 bases and J by 6 bases; unmatched bases: 3. In DNA, the CDR3 is TGTGCCAGCAGTTTAGGGACTAGCGGAGTCAATGAGCAGTTCTTC. It codes for CASSLGTSGVNEQFF.

The CDR3 DNA is TGTGCCAGCAAGGGCGGCGTGGGGACAGGGAGTTGGAAGACAGATACGCAGTATTTT. Amino acid sequence: CASKGGVGTGSWKTDTQYF. The V and J genes are TRBV5-6 and TRBJ2-3; 9 bases are a match to TRBD1. This CDR3 contains 19 residues. The V gene's germline CDR1 is SGHDT and CDR2 YYEEEE. V shed 6 bases, J shed 3 bases, and the junction held 20 bases outside the gene matches.

This clone appeared a single time. The chain carries TRBV19 and TRBJ1-5; D remains ambiguous. The CDR3 is 14 amino acids. Deletions cut 4 bases from V and 8 bases from J, with 15 bases between. Germline V CDR1 and CDR2: LNHDA, SQIVND (reference sequence). The CDR3 spells CASSTAGGSEPQHF. The CDR3 bases are TGTGCCAGTAGTACCGCCGGAGGTAGCGAGCCCCAGCATTTT.

This rearrangement joins TRBV4-1 to TRBJ2-2; 8 nucleotides align to TRBD2. V shed 3 bases and J 0 bases; nucleotides not matched to a gene: 3. Germline V gene data show CDR1 as MGHRA and CDR2 as YSYEKL. This CDR3 has 16 amino acids. In DNA form, the CDR3 reads TGCGCCAGCAGCCAGCGTAGCGGGACGAACACCGGGGAGCTGTTTTTT. Residues: CASSQRSGTNTGELFF.

The V gene is TRBV5-8, the J gene TRBJ2-7; unclear D gene. The V end was cut by 3 bases, the J end by 3 bases, with 4 bases between. This CDR3 comprises 11 residues. Germline lookup yields CDR1 SGHTS and CDR2 YDEGEE. The DNA for the CDR3 is TGTGCCAGCAGCTCGGGCTACGAGCAGTACTTC. It encodes CASSSGYEQYF.

The chain employs TRBV7-9 and TRBJ2-6; TRBD2 aligns across 12 bases. This CDR3 has 18 residues. Germline V gene sequence: CDR1 SEHNR, CDR2 FQNEAQ (reference sequence). With V trimmed by 5 bases and J by 1 base, 6 bases remained unmatched. In DNA form, the CDR3 reads TGTGCCAGCAGCATCCGGACTAGCGGGGTTTCTGGGGCCAACGTCCTGACTTTC. This sequence encodes CASSIRTSGVSGANVLTF.

This chain joins TRBV4-1 and TRBJ2-1; 7 bases fit TRBD2. Germline CDR1 and CDR2: MGHRA and YSYEKL. The CDR3 contains 16 residues. J gave up 0 bases and V 4 bases, and 6 bases lay outside the gene matches. CDR3 in amino acids: CASSRSGPTSYNEQFF. The CDR3 DNA follows: TGCGCCAGCAGCCGTAGCGGGCCCACCTCCTACAATGAGCAGTTCTTC.

The CDR3 DNA reads TGTGCCAGCAGCCGACAGGTTAACACTGAAGCTTTCTTT. Translation: CASSRQVNTEAFF. The chain recombines TRBV7-2 with TRBJ1-1; D may be TRBD1 (6 bases). Trimming took off 5 bases at V and 2 bases at J, with 9 bases between the two ends. CDR1 is SGHTA and CDR2 is FQGNSA in the germline V gene. The CDR3 loop spans 13 amino acids.

The rearrangement joins TRBV6-5 to TRBJ2-1; 8 nucleotides line up with TRBD1. CDR3 length equals 15 residues. V trimming: 5 bases; J trimming: 7 bases; junction bases outside the gene matches: 10. The germline V gene has CDR1 MNHEY and CDR2 SVGAGI. The CDR3 DNA follows: TGTGCCAGCAGTCTCCAGGGGGCCTCCACTAATGAGCAGTTCTTC. Translated: CASSLQGASTNEQFF.

The chain recombines TRBV5-1 with TRBJ1-1; TRBD1 is a possible D gene (6 bases). Trimming removed 0 bases at V and 1 base at J, with 10 bases between. Germline CDR1 SGHRS, CDR2 YFSETQ. The CDR3 is 15 residues long. CDR3 loop: CASSLDSGANTEAFF. The CDR3 region has the DNA TGCGCCAGCAGCTTGGATTCAGGGGCGAACACTGAAGCTTTCTTT. The whole variable domain, filled in from reference TRBV5-1 and TRBJ1-1, reads KAGVTQTPRYLIKTRGQQVTLSCSPISGHRSVSWYQQTPGQGLQFLFEYFSETQRNKGNFPGRFSGRQFSNSRSEMNVSTLELGDSALYLCASSLDSGANTEAFFGQGTRLTVV.

The chain links TRBV6-1 to TRBJ2-1; 11 bases are shared with TRBD2. CDR3 length equals 14 residues. Germline CDR1 reads MNHNS; CDR2 reads SASEGT. Losses at the gene ends were 6 bases for V and 11 bases for J; bases not matched to a gene: 9. In nucleotides, the CDR3 is TGTGCCAGCAGCCGCACAAGACTAGCGGGGCAGCAGTTCTTC. This encodes CASSRTRLAGQQFF.

This clone was counted only a few times. The chain couples TRBV29-1 to TRBJ2-1, with TRBD2 identical over 12 bases. The germline CDR1 and CDR2 sequences are SQVTM and ANQGSEA. CDR3 size: 16 residues. V lost 4 bases, J lost 7 bases, and 11 bases stayed unmatched. The CDR3 loop reads CSVGPSLAGGRNEQFF. For the CDR3, the DNA is TGCAGCGTTGGACCCTCCCTAGCGGGGGGGCGGAATGAGCAGTTCTTC.

This clone was counted a single time. V gene TRBV6-5 combines with J gene TRBJ2-7; 9 bases line up with TRBD2. This CDR3 is 16 amino acids long. The germline CDR1 and CDR2 sequences are MNHEY and SVGAGI. The J segment lost 7 bases and the V segment lost 0 bases, leaving 10 bases of the junction unmatched. CDR3 sequence reads: CASSYSTTSGAREQYF. The CDR3 region has the DNA TGTGCCAGCAGTTACTCGACGACTAGCGGAGCGAGGGAGCAGTACTTC.

The rearrangement links TRBV19 to TRBJ1-5; maybe TRBD1 (5 bases). Trimming took 0 bases from V and 0 from J, leaving 15 bases between them. CDR1 and CDR2 from the germline V gene are LNHDA and SQIVND (reference sequence). The CDR3 sequence is 18 residues long. The CDR3 region has the DNA TGTGCCAGTAGTATAGAGGGGGGTACAGTTTATAGCAATCAGCCCCAGCATTTT. Residues: CASSIEGGTVYSNQPQHF. Supplemented by reference TRBV19 and TRBJ1-5, the full variable domain reads DGGITQSPKYLFRKEGQNVTLSCEQNLNHDAMYWYRQDPGQGLRLIYYSQIVNDFQKGDIAEGYSVSREKKESFPLTVTSAQKNPTAFYLCASSIEGGTVYSNQPQHFGDGTRLSIL.

The chain couples TRBV5-6 to TRBJ1-4, with no clear D. This CDR3 has 16 residues. V was clipped by 6 bases and J by 4 bases, with 19 bases between them. CDR1 SGHDT and CDR2 YYEEEE come from the germline V gene. The CDR3 sequence: CASTSVGEGSNEKLFF. The DNA of the CDR3 is TGTGCCAGCACCTCCGTCGGGGAAGGGAGTAATGAAAAACTGTTTTTT.

The V and J genes are TRBV29-1 and TRBJ2-1, with a tentative D call TRBD1 (6 bases). CDR1 SQVTM and CDR2 ANQGSEA come from the germline V gene. This CDR3 region has 16 residues. V gave up 0 bases and J gave up 2 bases, with 14 bases separating them. The CDR3 spells CSVEDRSRGAYNEQFF. In nucleotides, the CDR3 is TGCAGCGTTGAAGATAGGTCCAGGGGAGCCTACAATGAGCAGTTCTTC.

V is TRBV27 and J is TRBJ1-6; 7 nucleotides match TRBD1. Germline lookup yields CDR1 MNHEY and CDR2 SMNVEV (reference sequence). V was clipped by 7 bases and J by 3 bases; unmatched bases: 9. This CDR3 is 16 amino acids long. The CDR3 loop is CASTKRGLVYNSPLHF. The CDR3 nucleotides read TGTGCCAGCACCAAGAGGGGGCTTGTCTATAATTCACCCCTCCACTTT.

Only a few counts were recorded for this clone. The chain recombines TRBV5-5 with TRBJ2-5, with TRBD1 matching over 10 bases. Germline loops: CDR1 SGHKS, CDR2 YYEKEE (reference sequence). This CDR3 contains 17 residues. V trimming: 0 bases; J trimming: 1 base; junction bases outside the gene matches: 6. The CDR3 coding sequence is TGTGCCAGCAGCTTGGGGGGGACAGGGGCCTTCCAAGAGACCCAGTACTTC. Translating gives CASSLGGTGAFQETQYF.

The sample holds a few counts of this clone. The chain employs TRBV15 and TRBJ2-7; D possibly corresponds to TRBD2 (6 bases). The germline V and J ends were trimmed by 2 bases and 9 bases, with 17 bases remaining between them. From germline, CDR1 is LNHNV and CDR2 YYDKDF (reference sequence). The CDR3 covers 14 residues. CDR3 amino acids: CATSRPSDSAPQYF. Here the CDR3 DNA reads TGTGCCACCAGCAGACCTAGCGACAGCGCACCGCAGTACTTC.

The chain combines TRBV28 with TRBJ2-7; TRBD1 agrees at 9 bases. The CDR3 is made up of 15 amino acids. V shed 7 bases, J shed 6 bases, and the junction held 13 bases outside the gene matches. Germline CDR1 and CDR2: MDHEN and SYDVKM. The CDR3, as DNA: TGTGCCAGCATTACGACCGGGACAGGGAGGGCCGAGCAGTACTTC. Its protein is CASITTGTGRAEQYF.

This clone was seen only once. The chain joins TRBV5-1 to TRBJ2-1; TRBD1 is a possible D gene (6 bases). Germline-derived CDR1 and CDR2 are SGHRS and YFSETQ. V was shortened by 4 bases and J by 3 bases, with 11 bases between the two germline ends. The CDR3 length is 14 residues. CDR3 sequence: CASSLRGHYNEQFF. CDR3 nucleotide sequence: TGCGCCAGCAGCCTTCGGGGACACTACAATGAGCAGTTCTTC.

The rearrangement links TRBV6-5 to TRBJ2-3; possible D gene TRBD2, 5 bases. V was shortened by 2 bases and J by 4 bases, with 10 bases between the two germline ends. CDR1 is MNHEY, CDR2 SVGAGI, per germline. The CDR3 consists of 14 residues. CDR3 in amino acids: CASSYLRESDTQYF. In DNA, the CDR3 is TGTGCCAGCAGTTACCTGAGGGAGTCAGATACGCAGTATTTT.

V is TRBV7-9 and J is TRBJ2-5, with TRBD1 matching 11 bases. Near its end, the DNA agrees better with TRBJ2-7, so the J call may be wrong. This CDR3 contains 16 residues. Germline V CDR1 and CDR2: SEHNR, FQNEAQ (reference sequence). CDR3 in amino acids: CASSKEPGQGAYEQYF. For the CDR3, the DNA is TGTGCCAGCAGTAAAGAACCGGGACAGGGGGCCTACGAGCAGTACTTC.

The chain carries TRBV7-2 and TRBJ2-5; 9 bases are a match to TRBD2. The CDR3 contains 16 residues. Trimming removed 7 bases from V and 1 base from J; junction bases left unmatched: 10. Germline-derived CDR1 and CDR2 are SGHTA and FQGNSA. The CDR3 region is CASIPYGRGGQETQYF. CDR3 DNA: TGTGCCAGCATCCCGTATGGGCGGGGGGGCCAAGAGACCCAGTACTTC. The complete variable domain, with remaining parts taken from reference TRBV7-2 and TRBJ2-5, reads GAGVSQSPSNKVTEKGKDVELRCDPISGHTALYWYRQSLGQGLEFLIYFQGNSAPDKSGLPSDRFSAERTGGSVSTLTIQRTQQEDSAVYLCASIPYGRGGQETQYFGPGTRLLVL.

The rearrangement links TRBV4-2 to TRBJ2-5, with a weak D call TRBD1 (6 bases). CDR1 LGHNA and CDR2 YNFKEQ come from the germline V gene. Between the trimmed V and J ends, which lost 1 base and 4 bases, there was a span of 7 bases. This CDR3 contains 13 residues. The CDR3 sequence: CASSQGGLETQYF. Here the CDR3 DNA reads TGTGCCAGCAGCCAAGGGGGGCTAGAGACCCAGTACTTC.